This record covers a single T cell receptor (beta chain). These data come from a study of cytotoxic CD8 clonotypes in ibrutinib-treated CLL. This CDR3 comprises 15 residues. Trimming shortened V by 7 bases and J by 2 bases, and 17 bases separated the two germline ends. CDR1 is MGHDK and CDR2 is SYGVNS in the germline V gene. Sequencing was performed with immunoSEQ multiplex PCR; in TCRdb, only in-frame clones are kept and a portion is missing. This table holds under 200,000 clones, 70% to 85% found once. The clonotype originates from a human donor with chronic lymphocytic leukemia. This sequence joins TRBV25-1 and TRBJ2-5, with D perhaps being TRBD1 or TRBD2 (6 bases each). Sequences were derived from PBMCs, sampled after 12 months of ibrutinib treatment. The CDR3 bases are TGTGCCAGCAACCAGGGGACTGGACCGCAAGAGACCCAGTACTTC. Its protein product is CASNQGTGPQETQYF.